The 4 T cell receptor beta chains below come from one sample, sequenced in a study of cytomegalovirus exposure and HLA in healthy donors. Repertoires were generated with immunoSEQ multiplex PCR, while TCRdb's copy carries only in-frame clones and drops some. This repertoire shows roughly 120,000 clones, less than 90% found once; its top ten account for roughly 4.4%. The sequencing sample was made of PBMCs. These receptors were taken from a man younger than 35 in good health and CMV-seropositive.

The chain recombines TRBV28 with TRBJ1-5, with D tentatively TRBD1 (5 bases). This CDR3 has 15 residues. CDR1 is MDHEN and CDR2 is SYDVKM in the germline V gene. Trimming took off 3 bases at V and 3 bases at J, with 12 bases between the two ends. CDR3 bases: TGTGCCAGCAGTTTGGGTCAGGGACTCAATCAGCCCCAGCATTTT. It specifies CASSLGQGLNQPQHF.

V and J are TRBV14 and TRBJ2-3; the match to TRBD2 covers 9 bases. The germline V gene encodes CDR1 SGHDN and CDR2 FVKESK. Unmatched junction bases numbered 22, after V lost 10 bases and J lost 5 bases. The CDR3 consists of 18 residues. The CDR3 loop is CAIHPQRGANGFLDTQYF. The DNA for the CDR3 is TGTGCCATACACCCCCAGCGGGGGGCGAACGGCTTTCTAGATACGCAGTATTTT. The full variable domain, its missing parts supplied by reference TRBV14 and TRBJ2-3, is EAGVTQFPSHSVIEKGQTVTLRCDPISGHDNLYWYRRVMGKEIKFLLHFVKESKQDESGMPNNRFLAERTGGTYSTLKVQPAELEDSGVYFCAIHPQRGANGFLDTQYFGPGTRLTVL.

This rearrangement joins TRBV19 to TRBJ2-3; 12 bases line up with TRBD2. The CDR3 length is 15 residues. The ends lost 11 bases at V and 6 bases at J; junction bases unmatched: 12. Germline CDR1 and CDR2: LNHDA and SQIVND (reference sequence). In nucleotides, the CDR3 is TGTGCCTCTGCTAGCGGGGGGGCCTATAGCGATACGCAGTATTTT. It is translated as CASASGGAYSDTQYF.

This clone was detected only once. For the CDR3, the DNA is TGCGCCAGCAGGAGGACTGAAGACACTGAAGCTTTCTTT. It codes for CASRRTEDTEAFF. This chain connects TRBV5-1 to TRBJ1-1; no firm D call. From germline, CDR1 is SGHRS and CDR2 YFSETQ. V was cut by 5 bases and J by 3 bases, with 11 bases left in between. The CDR3 length is 13 residues.